This T cell receptor beta chain came from a study of T cell responses to AZD1222 COVID-19 vaccine. Study-wide results and caveats: Nearly half of spike-specific TCRs reportedly target variant regions that are unmutated in the B.1.351 and B.1.1.7 variants. Clonal diversity was possibly underestimated; the donors were predominantly white British and more often female.

In the case of this clone: Antigen: not known.

Data came from immunoSEQ multiplex PCR; TCRdb stores just in-frame clones and leaves some out. The sample yields about 48,000 clones, about 86% seen once. The clonotype originates from an adult who received the AZD1222 COVID-19 vaccine. This sample comprised peripheral blood, obtained 28 days after the second AZD1222 dose.

The CDR3 DNA is TGTGCCAGCAGCTCCGGGACAGGGAACACCGGGGAGCTGTTTTTT. Protein product: CASSSGTGNTGELFF. The chain has TRBV5-4 and TRBJ2-2, with 8 bases fitting TRBD1. In germline, CDR1 is SGHNT, CDR2 YYREEE (reference sequence). The CDR3 length is 15 residues. V lost 3 bases and J lost 1; bases outside the gene matches: 2.